This entry lists 27 T cell receptor beta chains sequenced from one sample in a study of T cells in Graves' hyperthyroidism and ophthalmopathy. Using RNA transcripts as the source, TCR beta CDR3 regions were amplified. The primer set for the first-round RT-PCR of the TCR CDR3 was HTBI. TCRdb called the multiplex PCR reads again in MiXCR, with one record for every CDR3 protein. The sample lists approximately 520,000 distinct CDR3 sequences, 24% seen once, with approximately 10% in the top ten. The material sequenced was blood. All receptors derive from a woman aged 25 to 39 with Graves' ophthalmopathy.

The chain couples TRBV5-5 to TRBJ1-2; tentative D call: TRBD1 (6 bases). This CDR3 is built from 14 residues. Trimming stripped 4 bases from V and 5 bases from J, with 15 bases between. Germline values: CDR1 SGHKS, CDR2 YYEKEE (reference sequence). CDR3 sequence (DNA): TGTGCCAGCAGCCCGAGACAGGCCGCTTATGGCTACACCTTC. This encodes CASSPRQAAYGYTF.

The table lists this clonotype with many counts. V gene TRBV29-1 combines with J gene TRBJ1-2, with TRBD1 matching over 11 bases. The CDR3 is 14 residues long. Germline CDR1 reads SQVTM; CDR2 reads ANQGSEA. V was pared by 3 bases and J by 7 bases, with 7 bases of the junction left unmatched. The CDR3 reads CSVELGTGGRGYTF. The CDR3 region has the DNA TGCAGCGTTGAGTTAGGGACAGGGGGACGTGGCTACACCTTC. The full variable domain, its missing parts supplied by reference TRBV29-1 and TRBJ1-2, is SAVISQKPSRDICQRGTSLTIQCQVDSQVTMMFWYRQQPGQSLTLIATANQGSEATYESGFVIDKFPISRPNLTFSTLTVSNMSPEDSSIYLCSVELGTGGRGYTFGSGTRLTVV.

This clonotype was counted ten times or more. The V and J genes are TRBV27 and TRBJ1-1, with 7 bases identical to TRBD1. V lost 8 bases to trimming and J lost 4 bases; unmatched junction nucleotides: 10. The CDR3 covers 14 residues. Germline V gene sequence: CDR1 MNHEY, CDR2 SMNVEV (reference sequence). The CDR3 region has the DNA TGTGCCAGCCACCCAAACAGGGACAGCACTGAAGCTTTCTTT. It encodes CASHPNRDSTEAFF.

The chain combines TRBV3-1 with TRBJ1-2; the match to TRBD1 covers 10 bases. From germline, CDR1 is LGHDT and CDR2 YNNKEL (reference sequence). This CDR3 comprises 15 residues. V dropped 1 base and J dropped 4; count of bases not matched to a gene: 3. CDR3 sequence reads: CASSQGTGGIYGYTF. The DNA for the CDR3 is TGTGCCAGCAGCCAAGGGACAGGGGGAATCTATGGCTACACCTTC.

There are many counts of this clonotype. The J gene is TRBJ2-5, the V gene TRBV9; the match to TRBD1 covers 7 bases. V trimming: 0 bases; J trimming: 4 bases; junction bases outside the gene matches: 3. Germline V CDR1 and CDR2: SGDLS, YYNGEE. This CDR3 region has 14 residues. This chain's CDR3 is CASSVGDSLETQYF. CDR3 sequence (DNA): TGTGCCAGCAGCGTAGGGGACAGCTTAGAGACCCAGTACTTC.

This clonotype was seen ten or more times. The V and J genes are TRBV6-1 and TRBJ1-1; 7 bases fit TRBD1. Trimming removed 6 bases from V and 4 bases from J; junction bases left unmatched: 8. CDR1 and CDR2 from the germline V gene are MNHNS and SASEGT. This CDR3 contains 14 residues. CDR3 sequence reads: CASRETGSGTEAFF. The CDR3 DNA reads TGTGCCAGCAGAGAGACAGGGTCAGGCACTGAAGCTTTCTTT.

This clonotype was seen a few times. This chain connects TRBV4-1 to TRBJ2-7, with 9 bases fitting TRBD1. J gave up 2 bases and V 1 base, and 3 bases lay outside the gene matches. Germline lookup yields CDR1 MGHRA and CDR2 YSYEKL. CDR3 length: 15 amino acids. The CDR3 DNA reads as TGCGCCAGCAGCCAAGGTGGGACAGGGACCTACGAGCAGTACTTC. This codes for CASSQGGTGTYEQYF.

This clonotype was counted at least ten times. CDR3 coding DNA: TGCAGTGTTAGCTACCCAGGGGGCGTCGGCTACACCTTC. This translates into CSVSYPGGVGYTF. The rearrangement joins TRBV20-1 to TRBJ1-2; 8 positions match TRBD1. The length of the CDR3 is 13 residues. In germline, CDR1 is DFQATT, CDR2 SNEGSKA (reference sequence). V dropped 7 bases and J dropped 8; count of bases not matched to a gene: 12.

There are many counts of this clonotype. This chain uses TRBV6-1 with TRBJ2-7, with TRBD1 identical over 8 bases. CDR1 is MNHNS and CDR2 is SASEGT in the germline V gene. The CDR3 has 13 amino acids. V was pared by 8 bases and J by 0 bases, with 3 bases of the junction left unmatched. CDR3 residues: CASGTGSSYEQYF. The CDR3 coding sequence is TGTGCCAGCGGGACAGGAAGCTCCTACGAGCAGTACTTC.

Note on this clonotype: A much larger clone sits a single nucleotide away, making a read error possible. The V and J genes are TRBV6-1 and TRBJ2-5; D might be TRBD1 or TRBD2, each matching 5 bases. V lost 11 bases and J lost 5, with 21 bases in between. This CDR3 is 14 amino acids long. Germline V lookup: CDR1 MNHNS, CDR2 SASEGT. The CDR3 sequence: CAGWPLGVRETQYF. In DNA form, the CDR3 reads TGTGCCGGCTGGCCTCTGGGGGTCCGGGAGACCCAGTACTTC.

This clonotype showed up many times. The genes are TRBV9 and TRBJ1-2; D is possibly TRBD1 (5 bases). CDR1 and CDR2 (germline): SGDLS, YYNGEE. V lost 7 bases and J lost 7, with 14 bases in between. The CDR3 spans 12 residues. Written as DNA, the CDR3 is TGTGCCAGCCCGCCGCCCGGGACTGGCTACACCTTC. It codes for CASPPPGTGYTF.

The chain carries TRBV12-3 or TRBV12-4 and TRBJ1-5; D not certain. Trimming took off 2 bases at V and 3 bases at J, with 11 bases between the two ends. The CDR3 sequence is 15 residues long. This CDR3 is CASSLTGPSNQPQHF. In DNA form, the CDR3 reads TGTGCCAGCAGTTTAACTGGACCCTCCAATCAGCCCCAGCATTTT.

This clonotype was found many times. V is TRBV10-1 and J is TRBJ2-5; TRBD1 agrees at 9 bases. CDR1 is WNHNN and CDR2 is SYGVQD in the germline V gene (reference sequence). CDR3 size: 15 residues. J lost 4 bases, V lost 3 bases, and 6 bases had no gene match. CDR3 DNA sequence: TGCGCCAGCAGTGATGGACAGGGGTACGGAGAGACCCAGTACTTC. As protein: CASSDGQGYGETQYF.

This clonotype was found many times. The chain joins TRBV7-8 to TRBJ1-1, with 7 positions matching TRBD1. The CDR3 sequence is 16 residues long. The J segment lost 2 bases and the V segment lost 3 bases, leaving 9 bases of the junction unmatched. The germline CDR1 and CDR2 sequences are SGHVS and FQNEAQ. In DNA form, the CDR3 reads TGTGCCAGCAGCTTGGGGGTGGACAGGCCCAACACTGAAGCTTTCTTT. Translating gives CASSLGVDRPNTEAFF.

This chain connects TRBV19 to TRBJ1-1, with 8 bases fitting TRBD1. The CDR3 totals 14 residues. Germline trimming cut 5 bases from V and 6 bases from J; bases unmatched to any gene: 8. Germline V lookup: CDR1 LNHDA, CDR2 SQIVND (reference sequence). The CDR3: CASSPFRGPAEAFF. CDR3 nucleotide sequence: TGTGCCAGTAGTCCGTTCAGGGGGCCGGCTGAAGCTTTCTTT.

This clonotype showed up many times. The chain uses TRBV14 and TRBJ1-1; D unresolved. V dropped 1 base and J dropped 0 bases, with 12 bases sitting between them. CDR1 and CDR2 (germline): SGHDN, FVKESK. The CDR3 consists of 16 residues. The CDR3 loop is CASSQVFTAVNTEAFF. In nucleotides, the CDR3 is TGTGCCAGCAGCCAAGTGTTTACGGCTGTGAACACTGAAGCTTTCTTT.

The rearrangement uses TRBV10-2 and TRBJ2-7; D ambiguous. Germline V lookup: CDR1 WSHSY, CDR2 SAAADI. This CDR3 has 14 residues. Deletions cut 0 bases from V and 9 bases from J, with 15 bases between. The DNA of the CDR3 is TGCGCCAGCAGTGAGTCGAGGAGTATCGCTCCGCAGTACTTC. It codes for CASSESRSIAPQYF.

This clonotype was seen a handful of times. In this CDR3 the conserved last residue, phenylalanine or tryptophan, is missing, so a read error is likely. CDR3 protein: CASSQIDRGAYEQYS. In nucleotides, the CDR3 is TGCGCCAGCAGCCAAATCGACAGGGGGGCCTACGAGCAGTACTCC. The rearrangement uses TRBV4-1 and TRBJ2-7; TRBD1 aligns across 9 bases. CDR3 length: 15 residues. Germline CDR1 reads MGHRA; CDR2 reads YSYEKL. The ends lost 2 bases at V and 2 bases at J; junction bases unmatched: 4.

This clonotype was detected ten times or more. This rearrangement joins TRBV9 to TRBJ2-7, with TRBD1 identical over 8 bases. The germline gives CDR1 SGDLS, CDR2 YYNGEE. CDR3 length: 15 amino acids. Trimming took 0 bases from V and 0 from J; bases not matched to a gene: 2. The CDR3 sequence: CASSVEGTGSYEQYF. The CDR3 DNA is TGTGCCAGCAGCGTAGAGGGGACAGGCTCCTACGAGCAGTACTTC. Filled out from reference TRBV9 and TRBJ2-7, the complete variable domain reads DSGVTQTPKHLITATGQRVTLRCSPRSGDLSVYWYQQSLDQGLQFLIQYYNGEERAKGNILERFSAQQFPDLHSELNLSSLELGDSALYFCASSVEGTGSYEQYFGPGTRLTVT.

This clonotype has ten or more counts. The gene calls are TRBV6-5 and TRBJ2-5, with D possibly being TRBD1 (5 bases). Germline V gene lookup returns CDR1 MNHEY and CDR2 SVGAGI. V lost 0 bases to trimming and J lost 6 bases, with 17 bases between them. The CDR3 sequence is 16 residues long. The DNA for the CDR3 is TGTGCCAGCAGTTACTCACCCGGGCAGGGTAGGAAGACCCAGTACTTC. This encodes CASSYSPGQGRKTQYF.

This clonotype was counted between two and nine times. V gene TRBV12-3 or TRBV12-4 combines with J gene TRBJ1-1, with 7 bases that match TRBD1. The ends lost 5 bases at V and 1 base at J; junction bases unmatched: 7. The CDR3 is 15 residues long. CDR3 region: CASSPADRSNTEAFF. The CDR3 DNA is TGTGCCAGCAGTCCGGCGGACAGGTCGAACACTGAAGCTTTCTTT.

Comment on this clonotype: A much larger clone is a single base away; this may be a read error. The V gene is TRBV20-1, the J gene TRBJ2-2; the match to TRBD1 covers 11 bases. CDR3 length: 13 residues. The germline V gene has CDR1 DFQATT and CDR2 SNEGSKA (reference sequence). The CDR3 DNA sequence: TGCAGTGCCGGGACAGGGGGAACCGGGGAGCTGGTTTTT. It specifies CSAGTGGTGELVF.

This clonotype appeared many times. Written as DNA, the CDR3 is TGTGCCAGCAGTCTACCCGACGGTAACTATGGCTACACCTTC. Translated, it gives CASSLPDGNYGYTF. The chain uses TRBV6-5 and TRBJ1-2; no clear D gene. Germline V gives CDR1 MNHEY, CDR2 SVGAGI. The V and J ends lost 5 bases and 1 base respectively, with 11 bases between them. The CDR3 sequence is 14 residues long.

This clonotype has a handful of counts. The chain links TRBV9 to TRBJ1-2; possible D gene TRBD1, 6 bases. This CDR3 has 14 amino acids. Germline CDR1 is SGDLS and CDR2 is YYNGEE. Deletions cut 0 bases from V and 6 bases from J, with 12 bases between. CDR3 coding DNA: TGTGCCAGCAGCGTAGAAGCAGGGGTGAATGGCTACACCTTC. Residues: CASSVEAGVNGYTF. Full variable domain (outside the CDR3, taken from reference TRBV9 and TRBJ1-2): DSGVTQTPKHLITATGQRVTLRCSPRSGDLSVYWYQQSLDQGLQFLIQYYNGEERAKGNILERFSAQQFPDLHSELNLSSLELGDSALYFCASSVEAGVNGYTFGSGTRLTVV.

This clonotype showed up many times. This rearrangement joins TRBV20-1 to TRBJ1-2; the match to TRBD1 covers 9 bases. Germline V gives CDR1 DFQATT, CDR2 SNEGSKA (reference sequence). This CDR3 contains 13 residues. V was pared by 5 bases and J by 4 bases, with 5 bases of the junction left unmatched. CDR3 coding DNA: TGCAGTGCTTGGGACAGGGTCGGCTATGGCTACACCTTC. Encoded protein: CSAWDRVGYGYTF.

This clonotype has a handful of counts. Relative to the germline gene, one junction end is altered; a read error may explain this. The chain links TRBV5-1 to TRBJ2-4, with TRBD1 as a possible D gene (6 bases). The CDR3 length is 12 residues. CDR1 is SGHRS and CDR2 is YFSETQ in the germline V gene. CDR3: CASSFGTNIKYF. CDR3 DNA sequence: TGCGCCAGCAGCTTTGGGACAAACATTAAGTACTTC.

The table lists this clonotype with many counts. V is TRBV20-1 and J is TRBJ1-2, with 9 bases matching TRBD1. J was trimmed by 3 bases and V by 6 bases; bases with no gene match: 5. This CDR3 spans 13 amino acids. Germline V gives CDR1 DFQATT, CDR2 SNEGSKA (reference sequence). The chain's CDR3 is CSAGQGMDYGYTF. The CDR3 region has the DNA TGCAGTGCCGGACAGGGGATGGACTATGGCTACACCTTC.